This T cell receptor beta chain was obtained from a study of low-dose radiotherapy and immunotherapy resistance in tumors. The overall study: On an every-two-weeks schedule, patients received intravenous nivolumab 240 mg, along with ipilimumab 1 mg/kg every six weeks.

TCRs were put through around 20 PCR cycles of amplification with Phusion. A constant-region primer and the V-primer adapter served as the primer pair. TCRdb ran MiXCR on the reads and lists one entry per CDR3 protein. The table has 40,000 to 65,000 distinct CDR3 sequences, approximately 31% seen once; the top ten hold over 7%. Looked up from germline, CDR1 is SGHVS and CDR2 is FQNEAQ. The V gene end was trimmed by 8 bases and the J gene end by 2 bases; junction bases not matched to a gene: 8. The CDR3 is 14 residues long. This clonotype showed up many times. Time point indicated: after trial treatment. Treatment denoted: LDRT plus nivolumab, ipilimumab, low-dose cyclophosphamide and aspirin (RACIN trial).

The sample in question was PBMCs, obtained after low-dose radiotherapy plus immunotherapy. V gene TRBV7-8 combines with J gene TRBJ2-7; TRBD1 matches at 8 bases. This clonotype originated in a male donor with rectosigmoid adenocarcinoma. The CDR3 sequence: CASGQGPLPYEQYF. CDR3 DNA: TGTGCCAGCGGACAGGGCCCCTTACCCTACGAGCAGTACTTC.